The present TCR beta chain was sequenced within a study of T-cell reconstitution after alpha-beta-depleted transplantation in children. This clonotype was found a few times. Unique molecular identifiers were incorporated when the TCRbeta library was constructed. MiXCR, run by TCRdb on the PCR reads, gives a single entry per CDR3 protein. The table records some 490,000 distinct CDR3 sequences, around 12% of them present only once. The CDR3 has 17 amino acids. The ends were cut back, 5 bases at V and 5 bases at J, with 21 bases in the middle. The sequence was collected from a human donor who donated a stem cell graft to a child with combined immunodeficiency. The sample in question was PBMCs from the stem cell graft donor, obtained from the stem cell graft. The chain links TRBV12-3 or TRBV12-4 to TRBJ1-4, with a weak D call TRBD1 (5 bases). CDR3 in DNA: TGTGCCAGCAGTGCGACAGTTGGAGGTCCGATAAATGAAAAACTGTTTTTT. Translation: CASSATVGGPINEKLFF.